The clone carrying this TCR beta chain has a count of ten or more. The antigen remains undetermined. This sample was included in a study of metastatic and nonmetastatic thyroid tumors. There were no patients who had received any treatment before thyroid surgery. Using MiXCR, TCRdb re-called clones from the PCR reads. Of 21,000 or so clones listed, around 16% are singletons. Overall study results and limits: When malignant thyroid tumors were compared with benign nodules, TCR beta diversity was reportedly significantly higher in the malignant tumors. This held in both blood and tumor samples.

The receptor was isolated from a female donor with papillary thyroid cancer or a benign thyroid nodule (not recorded which). Some clones in this sample may be carry-over from other donors' samples. Sequencing was performed on blood.

The CDR3 loop is CATSDLGTGGNEQFF. In nucleotides, the CDR3 is TGTGCCACCAGTGATTTAGGGACAGGGGGGAATGAGCAGTTCTTC. The chain joins TRBV24-1 to TRBJ2-1, with 11 positions matching TRBD1. This CDR3 has 15 amino acids. The germline V gene encodes CDR1 KGHDR and CDR2 SFDVKD. The ends lost 1 base at V and 7 bases at J; junction bases unmatched: 2.